A selection of T cell receptor beta chains follows, all from one sample in a study of T-cell reconstitution after alpha-beta-depleted transplantation in children. MiXCR was run by TCRdb on the PCR reads, yielding one entry per CDR3 protein. The table lists 450,000 to 600,000 distinct CDR3 sequences, 10% to 15% of them singletons, with 2.2% in the top ten. This sample comprised PBMCs, mostly from graft donor cells, obtained 360 days after TCRalphabeta/CD19-depleted stem cell transplant. The receptors derive from a male patient younger than 18 who had a stem cell transplant for acute myeloid leukemia, so the T cells may come from the graft donor. Each CDR3 is given with its conserved first and last residue. D genes are given only for firm matches. Size is omitted from some rows. Given values are once, few, many or a class for expanded clones.

TRBJ1-2 NA few TRBV5-1 TGCGCCAGCAGCGTACCGGGACAAGGGTCCGCCCGCTATGGCTACACCTTC CASSVPGQGSARYGYTF
TRBJ2-4 TRBD2 few TRBV20-1 TGCAGTGCTAGAGATCGACTAGCGGGAGGGCCGGGGAACATTCAGTACTTC CSARDRLAGGPGNIQYF
TRBJ2-5 NA few TRBV6-5 TGTGCCAGCAGTTACTCCGCTGGGCTCCGAGAGACCCAGTACTTC CASSYSAGLRETQYF
TRBJ2-7 TRBD1 NA TRBV10-3 TGTGCCATCAGTGCCGGGACAGGGGGCTACGAGCAGTACTTC CAISAGTGGYEQYF
TRBJ2-1 TRBD1 NA TRBV7-8 TGTGCCAGCAGCTCCCGGACAGGGGACTACAATGAGCAGTTCTTC CASSSRTGDYNEQFF
TRBJ2-1 NA few TRBV28 TGTGCCAGCAAGAGCTTCGTTGGGTTGAGGATCAATGAGCAGTTCTTC CASKSFVGLRINEQFF
TRBJ2-1 TRBD2 many TRBV6-2/TRBV6-3 TGTGCCAGCAGTTACCTCGTCGATATCCCTAGCGGGAGGGCCTACAATGAGCAGTTCTTC CASSYLVDIPSGRAYNEQFF
TRBJ2-3 TRBD1 many TRBV20-1 TGCAGTGCTAGTCACGGCCTTCAGGGGGCAGATACGCAGTATTTT CSASHGLQGADTQYF
TRBJ2-1 NA many TRBV12-3/TRBV12-4 TGTGCCAGCAGTTTCACCGGGACTCGGCAGTTCTTC CASSFTGTRQFF
TRBJ2-7 NA few TRBV7-9 TGTGCCAGCAGCTTAGGGGGGAGTGGGGGCGAGCAGTACTTC CASSLGGSGGEQYF
TRBJ2-1 TRBD2 few TRBV20-1 TGCAGTGCTGCCAGACTAGCGGGAGTAGGTAATGAGCAGTTCTTC CSAARLAGVGNEQFF
TRBJ2-7 NA many TRBV20-1 TGCAGTGCTAGAGATGGAACTCTGGACACCTACTACGAGCAGTACTTC CSARDGTLDTYYEQYF
TRBJ2-4 NA NA TRBV28 TGTGCCAGCAGTCCTCTGAGAGGGGCCAAAAACATTCAGTACTTC CASSPLRGAKNIQYF
TRBJ2-7 TRBD1 few TRBV28 TGTGCCAGCAGTGGGACAGGGTGGTACGAGCAGTACTTC CASSGTGWYEQYF
TRBJ2-3 NA NA TRBV7-2 TGTGCCAGCAGCTTAGGGTTAGCGGCTGGGGATACGCAGTATTTT CASSLGLAAGDTQYF
TRBJ2-7 TRBD2 few TRBV7-9 TGTGCCAGCAGCTGGGCGGGAGGCTACGAGCAGTACTTC CASSWAGGYEQYF
TRBJ2-1 NA NA TRBV7-3 TGTGCCAGCAGCTTTACCCCCGGGGACAATGAGCAGTTCTTC CASSFTPGDNEQFF
TRBJ2-7 TRBD1 NA TRBV28 TGTGCCAGCAGTTTTTGGGATATTCGGGACAGGGCTAGCAACGAGCAGTACTTC CASSFWDIRDRASNEQYF
TRBJ2-7 TRBD1 NA TRBV4-3 TGCGCCAGCAGCCATCCTGAACGGGACAGGGTTAAGGAGCAGTACTTC CASSHPERDRVKEQYF
TRBJ2-6 NA NA TRBV5-1 TGCGCCAGCAGCGATCCGATCGTCCCTAGGGGCAAGGCGTCTGGGGCCAACGTCCTGACTTTC CASSDPIVPRGKASGANVLTF
TRBJ2-1 NA few TRBV20-1 TGCAGTGCTCCCCTCGGGAGAAGCTCCTACAATGAGCAGTTCTTC CSAPLGRSSYNEQFF
TRBJ1-1 NA many TRBV12-3/TRBV12-4 TGTGCCAGCAGTTTGTACGAGACCACTGAAGCTTTCTTT CASSLYETTEAFF
TRBJ2-7 NA few TRBV28 TGTGCCAGCAGTTTAATTGCGGAATCCTACGAGCAGTACTTC CASSLIAESYEQYF
TRBJ2-5 NA NA TRBV12-3/TRBV12-4 TGTGCCAGCGGGGGTAGGGGGCGGCGGGACCAGTACTTC CASGGRGRRDQYF
TRBJ2-7 TRBD2 NA TRBV12-3/TRBV12-4 TGTGCCAGCAGTTTAGGGGCGTCGGTGGCGGGAGGGCCGCGAGTCGAGCAGTACTTC CASSLGASVAGGPRVEQYF
TRBJ2-5 NA few TRBV14 TGTGCCAGCAGCCAACGTCGGGAGGGGGCCAGGGAGACCCAGTACTTC CASSQRREGARETQYF
TRBJ2-3 NA NA TRBV21-1 TGTGCCAGCGCAACTCTGAGCGGGACTAGCGGGAGAGAACTCACTTGGGATACGCAGTATTTT CASATLSGTSGRELTWDTQYF
TRBJ2-7 TRBD1 NA TRBV27 TGTGCCAGCAGTCCGAGCACCGGGACAGGGGGCTACGAGCAGTACTTC CASSPSTGTGGYEQYF
TRBJ2-1 NA few TRBV9 TGTGCCAGCAGCGTAGCACAAGGATTAGGCAATGAGCAGTTCTTC CASSVAQGLGNEQFF
TRBJ1-5 NA NA TRBV20-1 TGCAGTGCTAGTGAACAGGACAGCAATCAGCCCCAGCATTTT CSASEQDSNQPQHF
TRBJ2-3 NA many TRBV12-3/TRBV12-4 TGTGCCAGCAGTTTAGCACTAGGACCTTCGCGAGATACGCAGTATTTT CASSLALGPSRDTQYF
TRBJ1-5 TRBD1 few TRBV5-6 TGTGCCAGCAGCTTCGGATCCGACAGGGGTTATCAGCCCCAGCATTTT CASSFGSDRGYQPQHF
TRBJ2-1 TRBD1 few TRBV6-2/TRBV6-3 TGTGCCAGCAGTACCGGGACAGCTTCCTACAATGAGCAGTTCTTC CASSTGTASYNEQFF
TRBJ2-1 TRBD2 NA TRBV7-9 TGTGCCAGCAGCCCATTTGGGAGGGTTCAGGACTATGAGCAGTTCTTC CASSPFGRVQDYEQFF
TRBJ2-5 TRBD2 many TRBV12-3/TRBV12-4 TGTGCCAGCAGTTTTAGAACGGGAGGGCCAGGAGAGACCCAGTACTTC CASSFRTGGPGETQYF
TRBJ2-1 NA few TRBV19 TGTGCCACGACGACAGGTCTCGCTGGCAGTGAGCAGTTCTTC CATTTGLAGSEQFF
TRBJ1-5 NA NA TRBV28 TGTGCCAGCAGTCTTCAGGGAGTGAGCAATCAGCCCCAGCATTTT CASSLQGVSNQPQHF
TRBJ2-5 TRBD2 many TRBV28 TGTGCCAGCGCCCAACGGGGGGGGCAAGAGACCCAGTACTTC CASAQRGGQETQYF
TRBJ2-5 TRBD2 many TRBV20-1 TGCAGTGCTAGAGATTCGGGACTAGCGGGTTGGGAGACCCAGTACTTC CSARDSGLAGWETQYF